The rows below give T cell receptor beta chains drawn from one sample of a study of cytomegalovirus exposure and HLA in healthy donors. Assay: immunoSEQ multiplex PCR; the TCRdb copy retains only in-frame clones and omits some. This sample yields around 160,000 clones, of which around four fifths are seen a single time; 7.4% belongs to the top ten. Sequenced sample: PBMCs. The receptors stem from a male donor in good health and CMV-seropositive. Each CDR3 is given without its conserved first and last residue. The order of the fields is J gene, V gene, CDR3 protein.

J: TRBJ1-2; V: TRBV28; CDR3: ASSFVAHYGYT
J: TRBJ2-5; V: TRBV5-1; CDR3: ASSRGLATETQY
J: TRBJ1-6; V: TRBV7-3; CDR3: ASSLGQGSPLH
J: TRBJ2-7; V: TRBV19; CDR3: ASSIPGQGSLDEQY
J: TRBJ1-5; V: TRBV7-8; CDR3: ASSLTTATGQPQH
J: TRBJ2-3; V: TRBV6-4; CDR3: ASSLLAGASTDTQY
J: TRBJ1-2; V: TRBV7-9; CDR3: ASSRGQEYGYT
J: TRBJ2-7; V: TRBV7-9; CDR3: ASSSGTGYEQY
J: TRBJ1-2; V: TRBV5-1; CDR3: ASSLRGNNYGYT
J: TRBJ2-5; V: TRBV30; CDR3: AWSGWGGKRGETQY
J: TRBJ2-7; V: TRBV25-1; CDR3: ASRDRENEQY
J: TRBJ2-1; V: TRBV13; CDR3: ASSLPGSGGFNEQF
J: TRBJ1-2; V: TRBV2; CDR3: ASSAPTNMERT
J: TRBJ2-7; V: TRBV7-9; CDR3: ASSTDSSYEQY
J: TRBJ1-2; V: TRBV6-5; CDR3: ATRGAYGYT
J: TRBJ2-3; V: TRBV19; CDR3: ASSTTSTDTQY
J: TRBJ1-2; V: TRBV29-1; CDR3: SVGGGEVLEGGYT
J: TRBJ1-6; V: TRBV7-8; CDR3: ASSLGQGDSPLH
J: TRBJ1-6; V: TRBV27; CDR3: ASSLVRNSPLH
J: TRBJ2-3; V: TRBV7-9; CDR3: ASSFYSGPSTDTQY
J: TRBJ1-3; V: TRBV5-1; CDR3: ASSPRTDGNTIY
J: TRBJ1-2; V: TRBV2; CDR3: ASIYQYGYT
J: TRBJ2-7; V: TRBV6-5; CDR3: ASSYSRDGEQY
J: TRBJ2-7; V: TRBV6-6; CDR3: ASSYSLTGYEQY
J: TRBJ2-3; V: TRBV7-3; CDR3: ASSLNPLGLASADTQY
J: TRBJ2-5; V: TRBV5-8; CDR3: ASSLDRSIQETQY